The clone carrying this T cell receptor beta chain appeared once. Its antigen remains unknown. This specimen comes from a study of T cell repertoires in cytomegalovirus infection. The wider study: An indication of both CMV infection and matching HLA type came from public TCR beta signatures. Study outcomes and limitations: Dominating the ex vivo response were HLA-C-restricted CMV-specific TCR beta clonotypes.

CDR1 SGHTA and CDR2 FQGTGA come from the germline V gene. The CDR3 runs 12 residues. V was shortened by 5 bases and J by 6 bases, with 8 bases between the two germline ends. From the reads, TCRdb called clonotypes with MiXCR, one entry per CDR3 protein. The sample carries 200,000 or so distinct CDR3 sequences, about 28% recorded once. This chain connects TRBV7-3 to TRBJ2-1, with D possibly being TRBD1 (5 bases). This clonotype was sampled from a human donor in good health (CMV status not recorded). Some clones in this sample may be carry-over from other donors' samples. The material sequenced was PBMCs. The CDR3 is CASSVRGNEQFF. Here the CDR3 DNA reads TGTGCCAGCAGCGTTAGGGGCAATGAGCAGTTCTTC. The full variable domain, its missing parts supplied by reference TRBV7-3 and TRBJ2-1, is GAGVSQTPSNKVTEKGKYVELRCDPISGHTALYWYRQSLGQGPEFLIYFQGTGAADDSGLPNDRFFAVRPEGSVSTLKIQRTERGDSAVYLCASSVRGNEQFFGPGTRLTVL.